A single sample is the source of the 27 T cell receptor beta chains below, sequenced in a study of Ad26.COV2.S vaccination and SARS-CoV-2 variants. Libraries were prepared by immunoSEQ multiplex PCR; TCRdb keeps only in-frame clonotypes and omits some of them. In the table there are 400,000 to 450,000 clones, 90% of which are singletons. Specified treatment: approximately 18 received Ad26.COV2.S at low or high dose, single or two shots; roughly five received placebo; per-sample allocation not given. The investigators took samples on day 63 after the first vaccine or placebo injection. The source was peripheral blood, collected in a trial of Ad26.COV2.S vaccine versus placebo. The receptors derive from a person between 18 and 59 years old who received the Ad26.COV2.S COVID-19 vaccine or a placebo.

This chain joins TRBV21-1 and TRBJ2-4. TRBV21-1 is annotated as a pseudogene. The CDR3 runs to 13 residues. CDR3 region: CARGGLAKNIQYF. CDR3 bases: TGTGCCAGAGGGGGGTTAGCCAAAAACATTCAGTACTTC.

The rearrangement joins TRBV18 to TRBJ2-3; no firm D call. Germline V CDR1 and CDR2: KGHSH, LQKENI. The CDR3 is 13 residues long. V lost 3 bases and J lost 4, with 8 bases in between. CDR3 amino acids: CASSPPRSDTQYF. CDR3 in DNA: TGTGCCAGCTCACCCCCCCGGTCAGATACGCAGTATTTT.

CDR3 DNA: TGTGCCAGTAGCAACCGGACCTCCTCTGGAAACACCATATATTTT. This codes for CASSNRTSSGNTIYF. The rearrangement links TRBV19 to TRBJ1-3; D not resolved. The CDR3 consists of 15 residues. Trimming shortened V by 6 bases and J by 0 bases, and 12 bases separated the two germline ends. CDR1 is LNHDA, CDR2 SQIVND, per germline (reference sequence). Using reference TRBV19 and TRBJ1-3 for the parts outside the CDR3, the full variable domain is DGGITQSPKYLFRKEGQNVTLSCEQNLNHDAMYWYRQDPGQGLRLIYYSQIVNDFQKGDIAEGYSVSREKKESFPLTVTSAQKNPTAFYLCASSNRTSSGNTIYFGEGSWLTVV.

This chain connects TRBV6-1 to TRBJ1-2, with D uncertain. V lost 1 base and J 4 bases, leaving 19 bases between the germline ends. Germline V gene sequence: CDR1 MNHNS, CDR2 SASEGT. The CDR3 has 17 residues. Here the CDR3 reads CASSEGDGRIHGYGYTF. As DNA, the CDR3 is TGTGCCAGCAGTGAAGGTGATGGGAGGATTCACGGCTATGGCTACACCTTC.

Only one count was recorded for this clone. The chain recombines TRBV5-1 with TRBJ2-3; the D is unclear. The CDR3 spans 14 residues. Germline CDR1 SGHRS, CDR2 YFSETQ. V was trimmed by 4 bases and J by 2 bases, leaving 11 bases between them. The CDR3 protein is CASSPEQITDTQYF. As DNA, the CDR3 is TGCGCCAGCAGCCCGGAGCAGATCACAGATACGCAGTATTTT.

This chain uses TRBV5-4 with TRBJ2-2, with 9 bases aligning to TRBD2. CDR3 length equals 15 residues. Germline V gene sequence: CDR1 SGHNT, CDR2 YYREEE (reference sequence). Trimming took 0 bases from V and 7 from J; bases not matched to a gene: 4. Here the CDR3 reads CASSLGGRAGGELFF. CDR3 bases: TGTGCCAGCAGCTTGGGCGGGAGGGCCGGCGGGGAGCTGTTTTTT.

J is TRBJ1-3 and V is TRBV28; weak D call: TRBD1 (6 bases). The germline V gene encodes CDR1 MDHEN and CDR2 SYDVKM. Between the trimmed V and J ends, which lost 5 bases and 0 bases, there was a span of 11 bases. The CDR3 consists of 15 residues. The CDR3 nucleotides read TGTGCCAGCAGTCAAGGACAGCGCTCTGGAAACACCATATATTTT. Translating gives CASSQGQRSGNTIYF.

The J gene is TRBJ1-6, the V gene TRBV27, with D perhaps TRBD1 (5 bases). The CDR3 consists of 16 residues. Germline V gene lookup returns CDR1 MNHEY and CDR2 SMNVEV (reference sequence). V dropped 6 bases and J dropped 0 bases, with 12 bases sitting between them. CDR3: CASRTVLSSYNSPLHF. The CDR3 region has the DNA TGTGCCAGCAGGACAGTCCTGAGCTCCTATAATTCACCCCTCCACTTT.

V usage is TRBV10-2 and J usage is TRBJ2-3, with D hard to call. V lost 2 bases and J 5 bases, leaving 8 bases between the germline ends. CDR1 is WSHSY, CDR2 SAAADI, per germline. The CDR3 is 13 amino acids. The CDR3 loop is CASSEPLLDTQYF. The CDR3 coding sequence is TGCGCCAGCAGTGAGCCCCTCTTAGATACGCAGTATTTT.

CDR3 region: CASSQGAGGNEQFF. CDR3 nucleotide sequence: TGTGCCAGCAGCCAAGGAGCGGGAGGCAATGAGCAGTTCTTC. The gene calls are TRBV4-2 and TRBJ2-1; 9 positions agree with TRBD2. The CDR3 has 14 amino acids. V lost 1 base to trimming and J lost 6 bases; unmatched junction nucleotides: 1. The germline V gene encodes CDR1 LGHNA and CDR2 YNFKEQ.

The chain is built from TRBV6-6 and TRBJ2-1, with a possible D match to TRBD2 (6 bases). Trimming pared 2 bases from V and 5 bases from J, leaving 10 bases between. Germline assignment: CDR1 MNHNY and CDR2 SVGAGI (reference sequence). The CDR3 spans 14 residues. The CDR3 spells CASSYTGLNNEQFF. The CDR3 DNA follows: TGTGCCAGCAGTTACACGGGACTCAACAATGAGCAGTTCTTC.

The chain employs TRBV6-4 and TRBJ1-2, with 7 bases that match TRBD1. In germline, CDR1 is MRHNA, CDR2 SNTAGT. Trimming removed 4 bases from V and 6 bases from J; junction bases left unmatched: 14. The CDR3 has 16 residues. CDR3 sequence (DNA): TGTGCCAGCAGTGCCAATCCGAACACAGGGGCGGATGGCTACACCTTC. This translates into CASSANPNTGADGYTF.

V is TRBV7-6 and J is TRBJ1-6; unclear D gene. V dropped 5 bases and J dropped 0 bases, with 11 bases sitting between them. CDR1 and CDR2 from the germline V gene are SGHVS and FNYEAQ. There are 16 residues in the CDR3. The CDR3 nucleotides read TGTGCCAGCAGCCGCCGCGGGAGCTCCTATAATTCACCCCTCCACTTT. This codes for CASSRRGSSYNSPLHF. Together with reference TRBV7-6 and TRBJ1-6, the CDR3 gives the full variable domain: GAGVSQSPRYKVTKRGQDVALRCDPISGHVSLYWYRQALGQGPEFLTYFNYEAQQDKSGLPNDRFSAERPEGSISTLTIQRTEQRDSAMYRCASSRRGSSYNSPLHFGNGTRLTVT.

In its sample, this clone was seen once. The rearrangement links TRBV6-5 to TRBJ2-7, with 7 bases matching TRBD1. The germline gives CDR1 MNHEY, CDR2 SVGAGI. The CDR3 has 14 residues. V gave up 4 bases and J gave up 0 bases; unmatched junction bases: 3. CDR3 DNA sequence: TGTGCCAGCAGTTTTGGACAGGACTCCTACGAGCAGTACTTC. Its protein is CASSFGQDSYEQYF.

The rearrangement joins TRBV11-2 to TRBJ2-1; D might be TRBD1 (6 bases). This CDR3 is 15 amino acids long. Germline V CDR1 and CDR2: SGHAT, FQNNGV. V shed 4 bases and J shed 5 bases, with 15 bases lying between them. The CDR3 is CASSSIGTTNNEQFF. The CDR3 coding sequence is TGTGCCAGCAGCTCCATCGGGACAACCAACAATGAGCAGTTCTTC.

This chain connects TRBV18 to TRBJ1-1, with a possible D match to TRBD1 (6 bases). Trimming pared 4 bases from V and 7 bases from J, leaving 10 bases between. This CDR3 comprises 12 residues. Germline values: CDR1 KGHSH, CDR2 LQKENI. CDR3 coding DNA: TGTGCCAGCTCACTTAAGGGGGATGAAGCTTTCTTT. It specifies CASSLKGDEAFF.

The V call is TRBV7-2, the J call TRBJ2-5; TRBD1 is a possible D gene (5 bases). Germline values: CDR1 SGHTA, CDR2 FQGNSA. The length of the CDR3 is 16 residues. V lost 2 bases and J lost 5, with 18 bases in between. CDR3 in amino acids: CASSLQRGIEWETQYF. As DNA, the CDR3 is TGTGCCAGCAGCTTACAAAGGGGTATAGAGTGGGAGACCCAGTACTTC.

The CDR3: CASRYTTGNSYEQYF. The DNA of the CDR3 is TGTGCCAGCAGATATACAACGGGGAATAGCTACGAGCAGTACTTC. V is TRBV6-5 and J is TRBJ2-7, with D perhaps TRBD2 (5 bases). Trimming cost V 6 bases and J 3 bases, with 18 bases left between them. The CDR3 has 15 amino acids. The germline CDR1 and CDR2 sequences are MNHEY and SVGAGI.

Comments on this clone: Its ends do not fully match the called genes, so a read error is possible. Other DNA sequences in the same sample also yield this CDR3. The chain joins TRBV29-1 to TRBJ1-2; 8 bases match TRBD1. There are 12 residues in the CDR3. The germline gives CDR1 SQVTM, CDR2 ANQGSEA. CDR3 loop: CSVEDRGGGYTF. The CDR3 DNA is TGCAGCGTCGAAGACAGGGGAGGAGGCTACACCTTC.

The V call is TRBV19, the J call TRBJ1-1; a weak D match, TRBD1 (5 bases). Germline assignment: CDR1 LNHDA and CDR2 SQIVND (reference sequence). The CDR3 is 15 amino acids. Trimming shortened V by 3 bases and J by 5 bases, and 16 bases separated the two germline ends. CDR3 coding DNA: TGTGCCAGTAGTATCTCGGCAGGGCTCAGTACTGAAGCTTTCTTT. Translation gives CASSISAGLSTEAFF.

The chain has TRBV27 and TRBJ2-5; TRBD2 matches at 7 bases. V trimming: 5 bases; J trimming: 5 bases; junction bases outside the gene matches: 8. CDR3 length: 14 amino acids. Germline V gene data show CDR1 as MNHEY and CDR2 as SMNVEV (reference sequence). Written as DNA, the CDR3 is TGTGCCAGCAGTCCCCTGGGAGGGGACGAGACCCAGTACTTC. Residues: CASSPLGGDETQYF.

V is TRBV6-5 and J is TRBJ2-7; perhaps TRBD1 as D (5 bases). The CDR3 is 15 amino acids. V lost 6 bases, J lost 1 base, and 16 bases lay in between. CDR1 MNHEY and CDR2 SVGAGI come from the germline V gene. This chain's CDR3 is CASRYDSHSSYEQYF. The CDR3 DNA is TGTGCCAGCAGGTACGACAGCCACTCTTCCTACGAGCAGTACTTC.

The chain combines TRBV25-1 with TRBJ1-1, with 9 positions matching TRBD1. Germline CDR1 is MGHDK and CDR2 is SYGVNS. This CDR3 region has 14 residues. V lost 2 bases to trimming and J lost 4 bases; unmatched junction nucleotides: 2. As DNA, the CDR3 is TGTGCCAGCAGTGAAGACAGGGGGATCACTGAAGCTTTCTTT. This encodes CASSEDRGITEAFF.

The chain couples TRBV4-3 to TRBJ2-2; D possibly matches TRBD1 or TRBD2 (6 bases each). This CDR3 region has 15 residues. The V and J ends lost 0 bases and 5 bases respectively, with 10 bases between them. Germline CDR1 reads LGHNA; CDR2 reads YSLEER. The CDR3 DNA follows: TGCGCCAGCAGCCAAGATGGGGGGCCGACCGGGGAGCTGTTTTTT. Encoded protein: CASSQDGGPTGELFF.

This chain joins TRBV5-1 and TRBJ1-1, with D perhaps matching TRBD1 (5 bases). Trimming left V 2 bases short and J 1 base short, with 6 bases between. Per the germline V gene, CDR1 is SGHRS and CDR2 is YFSETQ. This CDR3 has 13 amino acids. CDR3 amino acids: CASSFQGNTEAFF. The CDR3 DNA reads as TGCGCCAGCAGCTTTCAGGGGAACACTGAAGCTTTCTTT.

The chain's CDR3 is CASNYDRHFTF. CDR3 nucleotides: TGTGCCAGCAACTACGACAGACACTTCACCTTC. The chain uses TRBV2 and TRBJ1-2; D may be TRBD1 (5 bases). CDR1 and CDR2 (germline): SNHLY, FYNNEI. Trimming shortened V by 7 bases and J by 13 bases, and 16 bases separated the two germline ends. This CDR3 comprises 11 residues. The entire variable domain, with the rest obtained from reference TRBV2 and TRBJ1-2, is as follows: EPEVTQTPSHQVTQMGQEVILRCVPISNHLYFYWYRQILGQKVEFLVSFYNNEISEKSEIFDDQFSVERPDGSNFTLKIRSTKLEDSAMYFCASNYDRHFTFGSGTRLTVV.

This sequence joins TRBV6-5 and TRBJ2-2; D unresolved. Germline CDR1 and CDR2: MNHEY and SVGAGI. This CDR3 contains 15 residues. With 4 bases removed from V and 5 bases from J, the gap between germline ends came to 14 bases. CDR3 residues: CASSLGILGTGELFF. For the CDR3, the DNA is TGTGCCAGCAGTTTGGGCATATTAGGGACCGGGGAGCTGTTTTTT.